This record looks at one TCR beta chain sequence and its context. Its antigen is not known. Arm-PCR of CDR3 regions with iRepertoire HTBI primers generated TCR beta libraries. Source study methods: Across samples, 50 to 75 TRBV and around 14 TRBJ segments were found. TCRdb used MiXCR to reprocess the multiplex PCR reads, holding one entry per CDR3 protein. These V and J calls rely on TCRdb rather than the paper's analysis. The sample contains about 660,000 distinct CDR3 sequences, about 32% of which appear only once. Unmatched junction bases numbered 6, after V lost 4 bases and J lost 6 bases. The CDR3 is 13 amino acids. The germline V gene has CDR1 SGDLS and CDR2 YYNGEE. Time point specified: persistent/refractory GD, antithyroid drugs over 5 years with positive TRAb. After RNA was extracted from PBMCs, the TCR library was made from it. The sample originates from a study of regulatory T cells in long-lasting Graves disease. Study outcomes and limitations: Persistent disease exhibited a predilection for TRBV28, TRBJ1-2 and TRBJ2-5. Rather than thyroid tissue, only peripheral blood underwent study.

Sequencing was performed on peripheral blood mononuclear cells (PBMCs), taken when the disease was refractory, from a patient treated with antithyroid drugs. This chain links TRBV9 with TRBJ1-2; 7 positions agree with TRBD1. The source of this sequence is a female donor with Graves disease. CDR3 nucleotide sequence: TGTGCCAGCAGCTCTACAGGGGCGCATGGCTACACCTTC. Its protein is CASSSTGAHGYTF.